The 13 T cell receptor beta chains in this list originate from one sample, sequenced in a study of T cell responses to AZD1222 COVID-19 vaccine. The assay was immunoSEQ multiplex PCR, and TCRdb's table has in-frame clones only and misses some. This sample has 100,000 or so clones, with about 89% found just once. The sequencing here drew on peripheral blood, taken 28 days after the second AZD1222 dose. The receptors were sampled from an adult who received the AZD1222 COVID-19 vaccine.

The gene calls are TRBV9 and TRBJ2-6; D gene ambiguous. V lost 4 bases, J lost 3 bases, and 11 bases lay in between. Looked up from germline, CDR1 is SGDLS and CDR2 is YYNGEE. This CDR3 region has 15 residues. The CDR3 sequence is CASSNRIYGANVLTF. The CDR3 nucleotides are TGTGCCAGCAGCAATCGGATATATGGGGCCAACGTCCTGACTTTC.

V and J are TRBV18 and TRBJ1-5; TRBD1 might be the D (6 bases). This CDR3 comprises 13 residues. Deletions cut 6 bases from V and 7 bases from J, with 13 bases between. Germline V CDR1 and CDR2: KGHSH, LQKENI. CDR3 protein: CASSTNRDQPQHF. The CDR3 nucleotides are TGTGCCAGCTCTACCAACAGGGACCAGCCCCAGCATTTT.

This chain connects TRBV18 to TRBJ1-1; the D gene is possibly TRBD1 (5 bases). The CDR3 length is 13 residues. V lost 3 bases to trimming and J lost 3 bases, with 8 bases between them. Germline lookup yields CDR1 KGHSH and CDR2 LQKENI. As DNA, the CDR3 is TGTGCCAGCTCACCCGTGGGGGACACTGAAGCTTTCTTT. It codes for CASSPVGDTEAFF.

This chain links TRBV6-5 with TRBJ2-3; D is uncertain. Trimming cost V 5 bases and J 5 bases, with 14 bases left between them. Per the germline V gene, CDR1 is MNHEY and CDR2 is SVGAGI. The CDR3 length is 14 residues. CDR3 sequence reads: CASSPDGLGDTQYF. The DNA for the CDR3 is TGTGCCAGCAGTCCCGATGGGTTGGGAGATACGCAGTATTTT.

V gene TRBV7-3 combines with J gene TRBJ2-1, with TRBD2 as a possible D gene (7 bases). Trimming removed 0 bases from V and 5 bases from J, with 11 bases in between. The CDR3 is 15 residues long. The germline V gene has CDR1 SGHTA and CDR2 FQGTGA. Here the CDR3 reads CASSLTEGGNNEQFF. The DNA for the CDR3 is TGTGCCAGCAGCTTAACTGAGGGGGGGAACAATGAGCAGTTCTTC.

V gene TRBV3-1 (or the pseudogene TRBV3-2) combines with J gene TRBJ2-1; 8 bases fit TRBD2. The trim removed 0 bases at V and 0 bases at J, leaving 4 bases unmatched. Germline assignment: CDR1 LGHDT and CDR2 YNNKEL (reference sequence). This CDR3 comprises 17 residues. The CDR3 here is CASSQELGTSSYNEQFF. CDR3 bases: TGTGCCAGCAGCCAAGAGCTCGGGACTAGCTCCTACAATGAGCAGTTCTTC.

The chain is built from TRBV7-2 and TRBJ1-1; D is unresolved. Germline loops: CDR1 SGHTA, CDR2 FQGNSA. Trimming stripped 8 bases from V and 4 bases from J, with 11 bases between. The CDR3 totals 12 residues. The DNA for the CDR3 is TGTGCCAGCCGTGAGGCGAGCACTGAAGCTTTCTTT. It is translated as CASREASTEAFF. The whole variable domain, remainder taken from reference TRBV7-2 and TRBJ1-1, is GAGVSQSPSNKVTEKGKDVELRCDPISGHTALYWYRQSLGQGLEFLIYFQGNSAPDKSGLPSDRFSAERTGGSVSTLTIQRTQQEDSAVYLCASREASTEAFFGQGTRLTVV.

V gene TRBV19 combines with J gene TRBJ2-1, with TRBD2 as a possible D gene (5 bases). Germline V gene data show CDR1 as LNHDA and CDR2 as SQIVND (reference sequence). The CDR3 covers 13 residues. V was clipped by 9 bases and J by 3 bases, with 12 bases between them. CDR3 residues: CASQKAGYNEQFF. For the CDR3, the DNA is TGTGCCAGCCAAAAGGCGGGCTACAATGAGCAGTTCTTC.

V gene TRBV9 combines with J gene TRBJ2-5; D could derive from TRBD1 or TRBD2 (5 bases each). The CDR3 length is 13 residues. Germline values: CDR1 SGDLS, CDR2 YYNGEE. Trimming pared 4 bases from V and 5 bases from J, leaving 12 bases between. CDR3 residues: CASSPRGEETQYF. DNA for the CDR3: TGTGCCAGCAGCCCACGAGGGGAGGAGACCCAGTACTTC.

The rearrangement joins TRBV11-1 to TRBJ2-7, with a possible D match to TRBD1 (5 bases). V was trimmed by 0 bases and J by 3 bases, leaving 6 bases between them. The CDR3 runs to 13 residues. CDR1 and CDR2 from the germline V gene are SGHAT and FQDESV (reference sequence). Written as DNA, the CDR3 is TGTGCCAGCAGCTTAGCGCAGGGCTACGAGCAGTACTTC. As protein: CASSLAQGYEQYF.

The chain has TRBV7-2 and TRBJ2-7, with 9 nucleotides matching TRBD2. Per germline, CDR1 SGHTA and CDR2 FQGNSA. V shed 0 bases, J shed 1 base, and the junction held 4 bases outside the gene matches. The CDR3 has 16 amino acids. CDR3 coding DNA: TGTGCCAGCAGCTTAGCGGCCAGCGGGGGGTCCTACGAGCAGTACTTC. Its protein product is CASSLAASGGSYEQYF.

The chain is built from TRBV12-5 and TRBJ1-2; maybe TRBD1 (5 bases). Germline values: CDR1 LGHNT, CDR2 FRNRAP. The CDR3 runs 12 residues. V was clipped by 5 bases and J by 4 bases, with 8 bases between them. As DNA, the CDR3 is TGTGCTAGTGGTGACAGCGTCTATGGCTACACCTTC. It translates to CASGDSVYGYTF.

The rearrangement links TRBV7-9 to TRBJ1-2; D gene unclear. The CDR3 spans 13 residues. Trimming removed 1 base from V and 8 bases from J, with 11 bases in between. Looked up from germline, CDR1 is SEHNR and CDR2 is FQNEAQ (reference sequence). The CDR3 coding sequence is TGTGCCAGCAGCTTAGGGGTCCTGGGCGGCTACACCTTC. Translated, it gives CASSLGVLGGYTF. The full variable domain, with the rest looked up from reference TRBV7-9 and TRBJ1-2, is DTGVSQNPRHKITKRGQNVTFRCDPISEHNRLYWYRQTLGQGPEFLTYFQNEAQLEKSRLLSDRFSAERPKGSFSTLEIQRTEQGDSAMYLCASSLGVLGGYTFGSGTRLTVV.